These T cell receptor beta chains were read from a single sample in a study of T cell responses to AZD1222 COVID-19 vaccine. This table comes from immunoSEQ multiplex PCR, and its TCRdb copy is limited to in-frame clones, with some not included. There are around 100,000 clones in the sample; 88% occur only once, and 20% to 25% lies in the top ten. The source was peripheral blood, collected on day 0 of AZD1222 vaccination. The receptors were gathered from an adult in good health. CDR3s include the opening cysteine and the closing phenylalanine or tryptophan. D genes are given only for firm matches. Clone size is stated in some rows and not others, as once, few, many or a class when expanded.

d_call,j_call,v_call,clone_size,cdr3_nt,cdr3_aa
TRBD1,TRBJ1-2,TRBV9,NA,TGTGCCAGCAGCGTAGAGGGGGGACAGAACTATGGCTACACCTTC,CASSVEGGQNYGYTF
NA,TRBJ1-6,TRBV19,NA,TGTGCCAGTTGGGACACCTCGAGCTCCTATAATTCACCCCTCCACTTT,CASWDTSSSYNSPLHF
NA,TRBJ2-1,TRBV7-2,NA,TGTGCCAGCAGCTTAGTCGAGGGCCTCTTTGAGCAGTTCTTC,CASSLVEGLFEQFF
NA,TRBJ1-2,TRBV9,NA,TGTGCCAGCAGTCTCCGGGAAACCTCTTCCTATGGCTACACCTTC,CASSLRETSSYGYTF
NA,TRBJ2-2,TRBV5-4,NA,TGTGCCAGCACCTCATCGAACACCGGGGAGCTGTTTTTT,CASTSSNTGELFF
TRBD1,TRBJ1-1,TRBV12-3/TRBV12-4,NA,TGTGCCAGCAGTCCGACAGGGGCCACTGAAGCTTTCTTT,CASSPTGATEAFF
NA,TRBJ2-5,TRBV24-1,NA,TGTGCCACCAGGCCTACAGGACTCGAAGAGACCCAGTACTTC,CATRPTGLEETQYF
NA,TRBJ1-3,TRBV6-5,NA,TGTGCCAGCAGTTACTTCGGGAGCTCTGGAAACACCATATATTTT,CASSYFGSSGNTIYF
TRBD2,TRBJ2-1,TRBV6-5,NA,TGTGCCAGCAGTCCTAGCGGGAGCATATACAATGAGCAGTTCTTC,CASSPSGSIYNEQFF
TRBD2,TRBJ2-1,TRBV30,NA,TGTGCCTGGAGAGTGAGAGGGACTAGCGGGAGTTTGAATGAGCAGTTCTTC,CAWRVRGTSGSLNEQFF
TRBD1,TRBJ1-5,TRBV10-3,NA,TGTGCCAGCGGACAGGGAGGAGGCAATCAGCCCCAGCATTTT,CASGQGGGNQPQHF
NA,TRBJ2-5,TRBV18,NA,TGTGCCAGCTCACCGGATGTGGAGACCCAGTACTTC,CASSPDVETQYF
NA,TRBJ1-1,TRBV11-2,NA,TGTGCCAGCAGCTTACAGGGGAACACTGAAGCTTTCTTT,CASSLQGNTEAFF
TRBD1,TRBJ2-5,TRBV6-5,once,TGTGCCAGCAGTTATCAGGGGGCTATGGGGGAGACCCAGTACTTC,CASSYQGAMGETQYF
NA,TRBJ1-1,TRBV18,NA,TGTGCCAGCTCACCATCGATAGCACAGACCACTGAAGCTTTCTTT,CASSPSIAQTTEAFF
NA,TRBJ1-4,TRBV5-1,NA,TGCGCCAGCAGCTTCCAGGCAACTAATGAAAAACTGTTTTTT,CASSFQATNEKLFF
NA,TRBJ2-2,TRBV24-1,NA,TGTGCCACCAGTGACACAACAGGGAACACCGGGGAGCTGTTTTTT,CATSDTTGNTGELFF
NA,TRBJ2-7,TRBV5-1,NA,TGCGCCAGCAGCCCCGGAGGGGCGCGATACGAGCAGTACTTC,CASSPGGARYEQYF
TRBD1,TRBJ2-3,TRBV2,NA,TGTGCCAGCGTTTTAGGGACAGGAGATAGCACAGATACGCAGTATTTT,CASVLGTGDSTDTQYF
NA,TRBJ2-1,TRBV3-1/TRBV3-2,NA,TGTGCCAGCAGCCAACAACAGGAAAACACTGAGCAGTTCTTC,CASSQQQENTEQFF
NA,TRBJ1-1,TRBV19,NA,TGTGCCAGTAGTGCCCAGCGGGGGCTCACTGAAGCTTTCTTT,CASSAQRGLTEAFF
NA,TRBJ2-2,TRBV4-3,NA,TGCGCCAGCAGCCAGCTTTTGAACACCGGGGAGCTGTTTTTT,CASSQLLNTGELFF
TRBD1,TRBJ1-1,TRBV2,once,TGTGCCAGCAGTGACGGACAGGGGAGTACTGAAGCTTTCTTT,CASSDGQGSTEAFF
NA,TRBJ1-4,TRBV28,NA,TGTGCCAGCAGTTCCGGGGCCGGCCTAACAACTAATGAAAAACTGTTTTTT,CASSSGAGLTTNEKLFF
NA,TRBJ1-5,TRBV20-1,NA,TGCAGTGCTAGTGACGGTTTGCGACAGCCCCAGCATTTT,CSASDGLRQPQHF
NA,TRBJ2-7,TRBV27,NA,TGTGCCAGCAGTTCCCCCCTTACGGGATACGAGCAGTACTTC,CASSSPLTGYEQYF
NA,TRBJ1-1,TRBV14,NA,TGTGCCAGCAGCCAAGAACAAGGGACCAGAGCTTTCTTT,CASSQEQGTRAFF
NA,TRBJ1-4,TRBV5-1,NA,TGCGCCAGCAGCTTGGCCATGGATCGGGGAAATGAAAAACTGTTTTTT,CASSLAMDRGNEKLFF
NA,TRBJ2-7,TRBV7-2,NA,TGTGCCAGCAGCCCCCGGGACAATTCCTACGAGCAGTACTTC,CASSPRDNSYEQYF
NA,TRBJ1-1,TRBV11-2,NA,TGTGCCAGCAGCGTAAGATTGGGGACGGTCACTGAAGCTTTCTTT,CASSVRLGTVTEAFF
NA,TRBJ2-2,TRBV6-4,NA,TGTGCCAGCAGACAGGGCGACGGGGAGCTGTTTTTT,CASRQGDGELFF
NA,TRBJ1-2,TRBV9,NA,TGTGCCAGCAGCGTAGCCCAGGGTGGCTACACCTTC,CASSVAQGGYTF
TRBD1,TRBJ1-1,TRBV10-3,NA,TGTGCCACCCGGGACAGGGAAGGTAGCACTGAAGCTTTCTTT,CATRDREGSTEAFF
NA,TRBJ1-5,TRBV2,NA,TGTGCCAGCAGCGCAGGCTACGGCAATCAGCCCCAGCATTTT,CASSAGYGNQPQHF
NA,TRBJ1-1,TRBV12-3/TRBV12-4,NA,TGTGCCAGCAGTTTAGATCCGGGGTGGGGAGCTTTCTTT,CASSLDPGWGAFF
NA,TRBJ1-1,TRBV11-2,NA,TGTGCCAGCAGCTTGGGCCGGGCAGGGGATACTGAAGCTTTCTTT,CASSLGRAGDTEAFF
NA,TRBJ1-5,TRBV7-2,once,TGTGCCAGCACCAAACAGGGTTCCCTTAATCAGCCCCAGCATTTT,CASTKQGSLNQPQHF
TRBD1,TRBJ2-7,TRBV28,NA,TGTGCCAGCAGTTCCTCTGACAGGGTTCTGCAGTACTTC,CASSSSDRVLQYF
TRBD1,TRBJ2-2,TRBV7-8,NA,TGTGCCAGCAGCATCGACAGGGGGGCCGGGGAGCTGTTTTTT,CASSIDRGAGELFF
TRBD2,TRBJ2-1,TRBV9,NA,TGTGCCAGCAGCGCCGGGACTAGCGGGGGGGCAAACGATGAGCAGTTCTTC,CASSAGTSGGANDEQFF
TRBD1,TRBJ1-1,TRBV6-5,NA,TGTGCCAGCTGGGACAGGAACACTGAAGCTTTCTTT,CASWDRNTEAFF
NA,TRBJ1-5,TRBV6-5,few,TGTGCCAGCAGTCTACAGGGTTTTAGCAATCAGCCCCAGCATTTT,CASSLQGFSNQPQHF
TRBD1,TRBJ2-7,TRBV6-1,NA,TGTGCCAGCAGTGAAGCAATGGACAGGGCCGACGAGCAGTACTTC,CASSEAMDRADEQYF
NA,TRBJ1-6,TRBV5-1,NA,TGCGCCAGCAGCTTAGAGGGACCCCTCCACTTT,CASSLEGPLHF
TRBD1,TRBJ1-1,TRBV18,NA,TGTGCCAGCTCACTGGTCCCGGGACAGGGTGGGAGCACTGAAGCTTTCTTT,CASSLVPGQGGSTEAFF